The 7 T cell receptor beta chains reported below all come from one sample, sequenced in a study of shared clonotypes between healthy human individuals. The protocol was immunoSEQ multiplex PCR, while the TCRdb copy is restricted to in-frame clones and leaves out a portion. Of under 2,500,000 clones listed, almost 96% are singletons. The specimen was naive CD4+ T cells sorted from blood. Subset denoted: CD45RA+ positively selected. All receptors derive from a man younger than 35 in good health.

This clone occurred once. The gene calls are TRBV13 and TRBJ2-2; D is uncertain. Germline values: CDR1 PRHDT, CDR2 FYEKMQ (reference sequence). The CDR3 runs to 15 residues. Trimming pared 5 bases from V and 3 bases from J, leaving 13 bases between. The CDR3 DNA sequence: TGTGCCAGCAGCCCGACTCCTTCCTACACCGGGGAGCTGTTTTTT. Protein: CASSPTPSYTGELFF. Full variable domain (remainder filled in from reference TRBV13 and TRBJ2-2): AAGVIQSPRHLIKEKRETATLKCYPIPRHDTVYWYQQGPGQDPQFLISFYEKMQSDKGSIPDRFSAQQFSDYHSELNMSSLELGDSALYFCASSPTPSYTGELFFGEGSRLTVL.

The gene calls are TRBV7-9 and TRBJ2-1; TRBD1 matches at 7 bases. This CDR3 has 15 amino acids. Unmatched junction bases numbered 12, after V lost 5 bases and J lost 8 bases. CDR1 is SEHNR and CDR2 is FQNEAQ in the germline V gene (reference sequence). DNA of the CDR3: TGTGCCAGCAGCCCCTACAGGGGAATCGGGCATGAGCAGTTCTTC. Encoded protein: CASSPYRGIGHEQFF. The variable domain in full, completed from reference TRBV7-9 and TRBJ2-1, reads DTGVSQNPRHKITKRGQNVTFRCDPISEHNRLYWYRQTLGQGPEFLTYFQNEAQLEKSRLLSDRFSAERPKGSFSTLEIQRTEQGDSAMYLCASSPYRGIGHEQFFGPGTRLTVL.

The rearrangement links TRBV19 to TRBJ1-1; 8 bases map to TRBD1. The CDR3 covers 13 residues. With 5 bases clipped from V and 3 bases from J, the junction kept 2 bases outside the gene matches. Germline V lookup: CDR1 LNHDA, CDR2 SQIVND (reference sequence). CDR3 protein: CASSSTGDTEAFF. The CDR3 DNA is TGTGCCAGTAGTTCGACAGGGGACACTGAAGCTTTCTTT.

The chain uses TRBV11-2 and TRBJ2-7; 10 nucleotides match TRBD1. V was clipped by 5 bases and J by 2 bases; unmatched bases: 9. This CDR3 comprises 16 residues. Germline CDR1 reads SGHAT; CDR2 reads FQNNGV. The CDR3 loop reads CASSHWDRGRAYEQYF. CDR3 DNA sequence: TGTGCCAGCAGCCATTGGGACAGGGGAAGGGCCTACGAGCAGTACTTC.

V is TRBV11-2 and J is TRBJ2-7, with unresolved D. The V end lost 1 base, the J end lost 7 bases, and 11 bases lay between the germline ends. Germline V gives CDR1 SGHAT, CDR2 FQNNGV. CDR3 length: 13 amino acids. The CDR3 region has the DNA TGTGCCAGCAGCTTAGCCGCGTCAGAAGAGCAGTACTTC. Protein product: CASSLAASEEQYF.

This clone appeared a few times. The same CDR3 is also encoded by other DNA sequences in this sample. This chain connects TRBV18 to TRBJ2-5; D call uncertain. In germline, CDR1 is KGHSH, CDR2 LQKENI. V lost 2 bases and J lost 1, with 8 bases in between. This CDR3 has 14 residues. CDR3 loop: CASSPNGAQETQYF. CDR3 bases: TGTGCCAGCTCACCAAACGGAGCCCAAGAGACCCAGTACTTC.

The rearrangement joins TRBV5-1 to TRBJ2-7; TRBD1 or TRBD2 may be the D gene (6 bases each). The CDR3 is 15 amino acids. The V end was cut by 4 bases, the J end by 2 bases, with 16 bases between. Germline V lookup: CDR1 SGHRS, CDR2 YFSETQ. CDR3 coding DNA: TGCGCCAGCAGCGGGGGGACAAGCATAACCTACGAGCAGTACTTC. Its protein is CASSGGTSITYEQYF.